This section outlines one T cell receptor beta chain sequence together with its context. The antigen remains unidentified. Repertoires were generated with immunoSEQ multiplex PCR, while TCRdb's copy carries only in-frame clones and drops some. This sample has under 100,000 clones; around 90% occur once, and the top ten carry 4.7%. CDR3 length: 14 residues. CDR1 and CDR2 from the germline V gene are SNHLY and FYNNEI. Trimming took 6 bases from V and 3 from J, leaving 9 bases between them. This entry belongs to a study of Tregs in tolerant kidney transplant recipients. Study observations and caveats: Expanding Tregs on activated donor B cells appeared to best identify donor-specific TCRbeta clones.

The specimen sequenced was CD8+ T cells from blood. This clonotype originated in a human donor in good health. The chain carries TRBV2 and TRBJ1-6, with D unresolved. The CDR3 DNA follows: TGTGCCAGCAGCGGAGCGGTCTATAATTCACCCCTCCACTTT. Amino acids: CASSGAVYNSPLHF. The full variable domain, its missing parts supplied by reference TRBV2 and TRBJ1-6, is EPEVTQTPSHQVTQMGQEVILRCVPISNHLYFYWYRQILGQKVEFLVSFYNNEISEKSEIFDDQFSVERPDGSNFTLKIRSTKLEDSAMYFCASSGAVYNSPLHFGNGTRLTVT.